This T cell receptor beta chain was retrieved from a study of memory CD8 T cells in hepatitis C reinfection. About the research overall: Chronic HCV followed reinfection in a couple of donors who cleared primary infection. Between 3 and 8 weeks after reinfection detection, peak samples were drawn.

Germline-derived CDR1 and CDR2 are SEHNR and FQNEAQ (reference sequence). The CDR3 consists of 14 residues. Trimming removed 5 bases from V and 6 bases from J, with 16 bases in between. Using immunoSEQ multiplex PCR, the repertoire was profiled, and TCRdb retains in-frame clones only, with some absent. The sample lists 44,000 or so clones, 88% occurring once. Time point noted: peak reinfection, 3 to 8 weeks after reinfection detection. No in vitro expansion preceded TCR sequencing of the sorted cells. The Montreal HEPCO cohort supplied donors who inject drugs. A couple of donors provided sorted CD3+ CD8+ CD45RO- naive CD8 T cells at all three reinfection time points.

This clonotype was obtained from a man aged 18-30 years with hepatitis C virus infection. Source material: naive CD8+ T cells sorted from blood. The V gene is TRBV7-9, the J gene TRBJ1-1; D gene unclear. In nucleotides, the CDR3 is TGTGCCAGCAGCACATCCGAGGGAGTGGCTGAAGCTTTCTTT. Translating it yields CASSTSEGVAEAFF. Looking up the rest from reference TRBV7-9 and TRBJ1-1 gives the full variable domain: DTGVSQNPRHKITKRGQNVTFRCDPISEHNRLYWYRQTLGQGPEFLTYFQNEAQLEKSRLLSDRFSAERPKGSFSTLEIQRTEQGDSAMYLCASSTSEGVAEAFFGQGTRLTVV.